This record looks at one T cell receptor beta chain sequence and its context. This clonotype qualifies as medium-sized (0.01 to 0.1%). This clone's antigen is unknown. There are no base qualities to consult, and no much larger clone falls within one base. As a first step, CD3+ T cells were rested overnight at approximately 2.5 million cells/mL in RPMI 1640 lacking fetal bovine serum. CD3+ T cells were isolated from PBMCs with MACS immunomagnetic beads following the manufacturer's instructions. These data come from a study of T cell repertoires and leukemia-associated antigens (dated 2019 in TCRdb). Background on the whole study: Each sample yielded about 5.1 to 6.6 million read pairs and about 3.3 to 5.0 million effective reads, 15 million to 20 million effective reads overall. In vitro peptide stimulation of healthy T cells was used with the aim of identifying the antigen recognized by a TCR Vbeta21 clone previously found in CML patients. General conclusions and limits of the study: The four groups showed no significant differences in numbers of Vbeta genes (around 60), Jbeta genes (14), VDJ rearrangements, or unique CDR3s. The antigen specificity and function of the expanded clones were not directly tested and needed further investigation.

Deletion took 4 bases off V and 6 bases off J, with a span of 12 bases between the germline ends. There are 14 amino acids in the CDR3, from cysteine to phenylalanine inclusive. The entry retains the CDR3 DNA only, 42 bases that are in frame from base 1. Total RNA was extracted from the cultured T cells with TRIzol reagent. 5' rapid amplification of cDNA ends (5'RACE) was the method used to amplify TCRbeta libraries from the RNA. Library concentration and integrity were checked with Qubit, an Agilent instrument, and quantitative PCR before sequencing. Qualified libraries were sequenced on Illumina HiSeq or MiSeq by a commercial service provider. From the authors' description of their analysis: TCR sequences in each sample were identified with MiXCR version 1.8.2. To qualify, a clone needed a CDR3 longer than four amino acids, an in-frame nucleotide length, and no stop codon. A read counted as effective if the read contained the complete CDR3 structure. RT-PCR with 24 Vbeta primers, GeneScan spectratyping, and Sanger sequencing were used to validate the expanded clones. Starting from the raw public reads, TCRdb applied fastp trimming at Q25, assembled clones with MiXCR and retained in-frame beta chains. One record per CDR3 amino acid sequence lists the most common genes and DNA. V and J calls and clone size were set by TCRdb, not the authors. This sample is represented by about 15,000 distinct CDR3 sequences; about 40% of them were singletons. The ten biggest clones cover roughly 8.7% of the sample.

The rearrangement joined TRBV12-3 or TRBV12-4 to TRBJ2-2, with the D gene not confidently named. This receptor was identified in a female donor in good health. The sequenced sample consisted of CD3+ T cells sorted from blood and cultured. The nucleotide sequence is given as TGTGCCAGCAGTTATTCTAGTATCCCCGGGGAGCTGTTTTTT. The translation is CASSYSSIPGELFF.